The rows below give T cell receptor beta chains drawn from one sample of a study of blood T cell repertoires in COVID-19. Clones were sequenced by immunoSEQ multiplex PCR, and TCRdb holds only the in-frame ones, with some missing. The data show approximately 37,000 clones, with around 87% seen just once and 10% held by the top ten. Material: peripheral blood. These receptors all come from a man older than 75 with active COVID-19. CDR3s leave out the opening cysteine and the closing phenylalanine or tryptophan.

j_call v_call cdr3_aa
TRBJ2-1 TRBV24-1 ATERGPYDEQF
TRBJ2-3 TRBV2 ASSRLALNTDTQY
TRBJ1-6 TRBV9 ASSPRDRRNSPLH
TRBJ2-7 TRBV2 ASSASGTGFSEQY
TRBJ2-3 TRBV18 ASSLVRRGSRDTQY
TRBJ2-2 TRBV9 ASSASGSFAGELF
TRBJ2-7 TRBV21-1 ASSRLAGKYYEQY
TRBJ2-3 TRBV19 ASREQGYSTDTQY
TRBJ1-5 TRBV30 AWGGQSNQPQH
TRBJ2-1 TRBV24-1 ATSGTAHNEQF
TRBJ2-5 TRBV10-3 ASRTSGSYETQY
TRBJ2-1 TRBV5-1 ASSTGDQGGQF
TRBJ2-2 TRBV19 ASTSAGRLTGELF
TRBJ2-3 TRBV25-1 ASSERVTGSTQY
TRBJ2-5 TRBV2 ASSVAGGETQY
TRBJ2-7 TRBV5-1 ASSLGQKDEQY
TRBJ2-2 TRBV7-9 ASSSSTSANTGELF
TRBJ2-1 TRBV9 ASSVDGGTYNEQF
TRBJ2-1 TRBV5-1 ASSGGTSGGYNEQF
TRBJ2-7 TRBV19 ASRGTAYEQY
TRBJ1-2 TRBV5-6 ASSLYGTGVHGYT
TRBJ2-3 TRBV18 ASSPGREGLSDTQY
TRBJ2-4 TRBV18 ASSLGLAGVNIQY
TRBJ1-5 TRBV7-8 ASSWGVSGGHSNQPQH
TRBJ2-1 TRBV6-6 ASSYGGSNNEQF
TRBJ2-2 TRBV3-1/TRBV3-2 ASSRLAGDTGELF
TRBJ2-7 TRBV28 ASSPTGLAYEQY